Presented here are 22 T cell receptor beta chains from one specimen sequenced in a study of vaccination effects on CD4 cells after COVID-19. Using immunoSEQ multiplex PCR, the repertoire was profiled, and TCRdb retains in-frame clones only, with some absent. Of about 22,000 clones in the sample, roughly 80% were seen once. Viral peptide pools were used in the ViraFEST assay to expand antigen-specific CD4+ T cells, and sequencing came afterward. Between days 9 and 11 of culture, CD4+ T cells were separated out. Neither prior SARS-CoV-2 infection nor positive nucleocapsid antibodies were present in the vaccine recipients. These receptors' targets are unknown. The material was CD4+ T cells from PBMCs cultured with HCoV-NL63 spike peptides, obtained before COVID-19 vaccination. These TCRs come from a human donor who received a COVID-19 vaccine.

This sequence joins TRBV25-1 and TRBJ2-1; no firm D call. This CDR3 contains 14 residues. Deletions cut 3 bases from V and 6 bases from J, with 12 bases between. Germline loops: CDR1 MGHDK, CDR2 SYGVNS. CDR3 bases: TGTGCCAGCAGTGAGTCAGAGTGGAGCAATGAGCAGTTCTTC. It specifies CASSESEWSNEQFF.

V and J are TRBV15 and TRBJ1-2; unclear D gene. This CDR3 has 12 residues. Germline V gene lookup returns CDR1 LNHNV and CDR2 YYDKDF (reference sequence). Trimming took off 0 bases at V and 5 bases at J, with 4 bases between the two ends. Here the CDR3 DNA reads TGTGCCACCAGCAGAGAAAGTTATGGCTACACCTTC. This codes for CATSRESYGYTF.

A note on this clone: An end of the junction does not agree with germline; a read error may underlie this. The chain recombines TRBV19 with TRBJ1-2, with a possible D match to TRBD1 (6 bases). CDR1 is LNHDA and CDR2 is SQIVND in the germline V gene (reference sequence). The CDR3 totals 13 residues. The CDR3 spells CAILTPTGLQGIF. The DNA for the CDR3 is TGTGCCATTTTAACTCCCACAGGACTGCAGGGGATCTTC.

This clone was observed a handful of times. For the CDR3, the DNA is TGTGCCAGCAGCCAACATAGGGAATATGGCTACACCTTC. Translation: CASSQHREYGYTF. The chain couples TRBV4-2 to TRBJ1-2; D remains ambiguous. Trimming removed 2 bases from V and 5 bases from J, with 9 bases in between. From germline, CDR1 is LGHNA and CDR2 YNFKEQ. CDR3 length equals 13 residues.

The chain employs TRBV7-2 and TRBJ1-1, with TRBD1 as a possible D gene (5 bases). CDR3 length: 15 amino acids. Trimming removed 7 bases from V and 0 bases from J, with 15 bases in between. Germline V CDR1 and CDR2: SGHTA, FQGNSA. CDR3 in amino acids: CASTRPGLMNTEAFF. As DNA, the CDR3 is TGTGCCAGCACTCGACCAGGGCTCATGAACACTGAAGCTTTCTTT. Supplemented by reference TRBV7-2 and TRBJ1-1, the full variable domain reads GAGVSQSPSNKVTEKGKDVELRCDPISGHTALYWYRQSLGQGLEFLIYFQGNSAPDKSGLPSDRFSAERTGGSVSTLTIQRTQQEDSAVYLCASTRPGLMNTEAFFGQGTRLTVV.

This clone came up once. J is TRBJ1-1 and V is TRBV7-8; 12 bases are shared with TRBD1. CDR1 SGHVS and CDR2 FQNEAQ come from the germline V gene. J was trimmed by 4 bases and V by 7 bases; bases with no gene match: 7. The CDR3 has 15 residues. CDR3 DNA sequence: TGTGCCAGCACCCCCCGGGACAGGGGGCGCACTGAAGCTTTCTTT. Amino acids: CASTPRDRGRTEAFF.

The CDR3, as DNA: TGTGCCAGCGGTTCAGGAGAGACCCAGTACTTC. Amino acids: CASGSGETQYF. V is TRBV6-2 or TRBV6-3 and J is TRBJ2-5; no definite D call. The CDR3 sequence is 11 residues long. CDR1 and CDR2 (germline): MNHEY, SVGEGT. Trimming left V 8 bases short and J 4 bases short, with 8 bases between.

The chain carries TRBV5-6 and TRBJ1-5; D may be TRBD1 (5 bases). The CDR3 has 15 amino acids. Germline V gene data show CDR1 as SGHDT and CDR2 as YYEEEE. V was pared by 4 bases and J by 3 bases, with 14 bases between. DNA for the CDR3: TGTGCCAGCAGCCTCCGGGACTCTTTCAATCAGCCCCAGCATTTT. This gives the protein CASSLRDSFNQPQHF.

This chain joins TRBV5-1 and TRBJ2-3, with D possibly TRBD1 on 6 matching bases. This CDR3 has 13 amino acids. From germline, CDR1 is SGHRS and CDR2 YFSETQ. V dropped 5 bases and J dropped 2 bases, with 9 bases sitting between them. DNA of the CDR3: TGCGCCAGCAGTTACAGGGTCACAGATACGCAGTATTTT. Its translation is CASSYRVTDTQYF.

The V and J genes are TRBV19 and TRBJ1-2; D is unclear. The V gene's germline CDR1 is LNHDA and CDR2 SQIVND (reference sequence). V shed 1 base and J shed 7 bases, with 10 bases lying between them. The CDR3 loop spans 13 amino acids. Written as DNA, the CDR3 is TGTGCCAGTAGTATAGCGGCAACCGGTGGCTACACCTTC. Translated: CASSIAATGGYTF.

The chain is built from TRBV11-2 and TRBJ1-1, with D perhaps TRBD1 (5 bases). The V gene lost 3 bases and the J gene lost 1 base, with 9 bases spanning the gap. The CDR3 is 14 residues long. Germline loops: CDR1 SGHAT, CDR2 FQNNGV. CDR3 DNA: TGTGCCAGCAGCTTCCAGGGCGGGAACACTGAAGCTTTCTTT. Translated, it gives CASSFQGGNTEAFF.

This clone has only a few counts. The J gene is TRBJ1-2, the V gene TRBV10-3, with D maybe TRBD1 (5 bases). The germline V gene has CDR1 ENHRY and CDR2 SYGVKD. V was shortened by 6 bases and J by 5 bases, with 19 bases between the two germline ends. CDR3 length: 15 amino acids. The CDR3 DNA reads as TGTGCCATCAGATCGGAGGCCAGGGTTAGGTATGGCTACACCTTC. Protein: CAIRSEARVRYGYTF.

The CDR3 nucleotides are TGTGCCAGCAGCACTACTACAGGACAGAACACTGAAGCTTTCTTT. It encodes CASSTTTGQNTEAFF. The chain links TRBV7-2 to TRBJ1-1; D possibly corresponds to TRBD1 (5 bases). The CDR3 has 15 residues. Deletions cut 5 bases from V and 1 base from J, with 14 bases between. Germline CDR1 and CDR2: SGHTA and FQGNSA.

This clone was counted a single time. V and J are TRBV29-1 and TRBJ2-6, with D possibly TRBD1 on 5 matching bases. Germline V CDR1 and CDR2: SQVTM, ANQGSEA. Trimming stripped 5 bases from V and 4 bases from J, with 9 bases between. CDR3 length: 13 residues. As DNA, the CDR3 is TGCAGCGTTCAGGGTTCCGGGGCCAACGTCCTGACTTTC. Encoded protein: CSVQGSGANVLTF. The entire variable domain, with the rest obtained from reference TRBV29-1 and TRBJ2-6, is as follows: SAVISQKPSRDICQRGTSLTIQCQVDSQVTMMFWYRQQPGQSLTLIATANQGSEATYESGFVIDKFPISRPNLTFSTLTVSNMSPEDSSIYLCSVQGSGANVLTFGAGSRLTVL.

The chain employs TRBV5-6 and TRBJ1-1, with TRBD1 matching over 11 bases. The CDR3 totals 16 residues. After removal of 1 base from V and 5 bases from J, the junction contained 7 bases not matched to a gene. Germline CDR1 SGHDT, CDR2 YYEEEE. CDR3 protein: CASSLRTGGKGTEAFF. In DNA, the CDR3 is TGTGCCAGCAGCTTGCGGACAGGGGGCAAGGGGACTGAAGCTTTCTTT.

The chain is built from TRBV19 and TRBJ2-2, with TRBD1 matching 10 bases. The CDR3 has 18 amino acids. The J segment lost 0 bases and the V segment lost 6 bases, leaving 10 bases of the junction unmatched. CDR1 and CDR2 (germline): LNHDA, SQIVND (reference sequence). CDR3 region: CASRPGQGPFANTGELFF. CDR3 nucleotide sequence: TGTGCCAGTAGACCGGGACAGGGGCCCTTTGCGAACACCGGGGAGCTGTTTTTT.

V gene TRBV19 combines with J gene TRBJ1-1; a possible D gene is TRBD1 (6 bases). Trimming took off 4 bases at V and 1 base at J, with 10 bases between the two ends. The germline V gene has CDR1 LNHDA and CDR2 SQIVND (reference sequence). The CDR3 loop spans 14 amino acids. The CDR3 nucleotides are TGTGCCAGTAGTAAAGCGACAGGGAACACTGAAGCTTTCTTT. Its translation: CASSKATGNTEAFF.

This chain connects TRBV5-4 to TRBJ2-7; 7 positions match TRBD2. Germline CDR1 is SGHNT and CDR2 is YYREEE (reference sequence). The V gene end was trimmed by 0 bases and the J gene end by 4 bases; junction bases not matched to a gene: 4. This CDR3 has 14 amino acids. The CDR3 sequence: CASSLGGSMYEQYF. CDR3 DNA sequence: TGTGCCAGCAGCTTGGGCGGGAGCATGTACGAGCAGTACTTC.

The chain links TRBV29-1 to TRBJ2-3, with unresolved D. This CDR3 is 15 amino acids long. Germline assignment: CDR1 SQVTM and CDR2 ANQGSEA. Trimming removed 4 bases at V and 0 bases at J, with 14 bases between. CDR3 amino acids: CSVAGRSTSTDTQYF. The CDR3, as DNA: TGCAGCGTTGCGGGTCGCAGTACCAGCACAGATACGCAGTATTTT.

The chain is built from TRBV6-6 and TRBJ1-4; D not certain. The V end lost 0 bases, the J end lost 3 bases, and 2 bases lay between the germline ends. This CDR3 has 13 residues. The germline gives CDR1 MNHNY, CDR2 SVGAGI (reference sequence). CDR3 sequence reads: CASSYSSNEKLFF. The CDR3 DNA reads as TGTGCCAGCAGTTACTCATCTAATGAAAAACTGTTTTTT.

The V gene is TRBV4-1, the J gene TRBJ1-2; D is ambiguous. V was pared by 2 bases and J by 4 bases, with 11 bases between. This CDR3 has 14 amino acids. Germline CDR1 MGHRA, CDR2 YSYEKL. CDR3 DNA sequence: TGCGCCAGCAGCCAACTCCCCGGCCCCTATGGCTACACCTTC. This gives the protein CASSQLPGPYGYTF.

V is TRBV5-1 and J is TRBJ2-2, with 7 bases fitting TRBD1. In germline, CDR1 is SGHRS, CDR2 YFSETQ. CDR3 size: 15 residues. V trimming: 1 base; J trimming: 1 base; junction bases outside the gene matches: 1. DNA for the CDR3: TGCGCCAGCAGCTTGCCAGGGGGGAACACCGGGGAGCTGTTTTTT. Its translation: CASSLPGGNTGELFF. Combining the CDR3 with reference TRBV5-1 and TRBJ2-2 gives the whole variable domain KAGVTQTPRYLIKTRGQQVTLSCSPISGHRSVSWYQQTPGQGLQFLFEYFSETQRNKGNFPGRFSGRQFSNSRSEMNVSTLELGDSALYLCASSLPGGNTGELFFGEGSRLTVL.